This TCR beta chain was captured by sequencing in a study of blood T cell repertoires in COVID-19. Overall study context: Acute and convalescent COVID-19 samples came from the United States, Italy and Spain. From T cells, B-cell-depleted T cells, or PBMCs came the material, which was cDNA or gDNA.

Study processing details: Nucleated cell counts were estimated from reference gene primer amplification. This table comes from immunoSEQ multiplex PCR, and its TCRdb copy is limited to in-frame clones, with some not included. V, J and clone size are taken as reported in that table, and D and trimming were inferred from the DNA itself. The sample comprises roughly 160,000 clones, 80% to 90% of which are singletons, and roughly 2% rests with the top ten. V lost 2 bases, J lost 2 bases, and 5 bases stayed unmatched. The CDR3 length is 15 residues. Germline assignment: CDR1 MNHEY and CDR2 SVGAGI. The sequence came from a woman of 80 years or more with acute or convalescent COVID-19. The rearrangement uses TRBV6-5 and TRBJ1-2, with 7 bases fitting TRBD1. The sequenced material came from peripheral blood. The CDR3 sequence: CASSYGTVLNYGYTF. The CDR3, as DNA: TGTGCCAGCAGTTACGGGACAGTTTTAAACTATGGCTACACCTTC.